The clone carrying this T cell receptor (beta chain) appeared a few times. Its antigen is unidentified. The data originate from a study of T-cell memory formation after mild COVID-19. Notes on the study in general: Most CD4+ clones that shrank were in CM and EM, while CD8+ ones turned up in EMRA. Detection of some responders pre-infection suggested pre-existing cross-reactive memory T cells participated.

5'RACE primed from the constant segment yielded TCR alpha and TCR beta cDNA libraries bearing sample barcodes and UMIs. TCRdb re-analysed the 5' RACE reads in MiXCR, keeping a single row per CDR3 protein. The sample carries roughly 160,000 distinct CDR3 sequences, around a tenth recorded once. This CDR3 has 16 residues. Germline V gives CDR1 MNHNS, CDR2 SASEGT. Trimming took 5 bases from V and 6 from J; bases not matched to a gene: 13. The chain couples TRBV6-1 to TRBJ1-5; TRBD1 matches at 7 bases. This receptor was obtained from a man between 18 and 35 years old who had mild COVID-19 (a few samples of this study predate the infection). Cell type and time point are not known. Sequencing was performed on PBMCs or a T cell subset sorted from them (not recorded which). The CDR3 DNA is TGTGCCAGCAGTAAAACAGGGGAAATAAGAGGTCAGCCCCAGCATTTT. Translating gives CASSKTGEIRGQPQHF.